This TCR beta chain is drawn from a study of CD8+CD57+ T cells in acquired aplastic anemia. Across the whole study: The average read count for CD4+ cells in healthy donors was around 9.9 million.

Study conclusions and caveats: Overlapping CD8+ CDR3 repertoires of patients and controls contained around 30 shared sequences.

A note on this clonotype: What it binds is not known.

The V gene end was trimmed by 5 bases and the J gene end by 7 bases; junction bases not matched to a gene: 13. Germline V lookup: CDR1 LGHNA, CDR2 YSLEER. The CDR3 spans 15 residues. Genomic DNA constituted the template upon which TCR beta VDJ and CDR3 profiling was performed. TCRdb passed the reads through MiXCR, listing each CDR3 protein once. The table includes around 140,000 distinct CDR3 sequences, around two fifths detected once. The sequence was collected from a human donor in good health, serving as a control. What was sequenced was sorted CD4+, CD8+, or CD8+CD57+ T cells (not recorded which) from PBMCs. The chain has TRBV4-3 and TRBJ1-2; 7 nucleotides align to TRBD1. The CDR3 sequence is CASSSRQGPSIGYTF. The CDR3 DNA is TGCGCCAGCAGCTCAAGACAGGGACCCTCTATTGGCTACACCTTC.